The 18 T cell receptor beta chains in this list originate from one sample, sequenced in a study of cytotoxic CD8 clonotypes in ibrutinib-treated CLL. The repertoire was sequenced with immunoSEQ multiplex PCR; TCRdb's copy has only in-frame clones and lacks some. The table has 300,000 to 400,000 clones, roughly 70% seen once. The source material was PBMCs, sampled after 36 months of ibrutinib treatment. The receptors shown here come from a human donor with chronic lymphocytic leukemia.

The V gene is TRBV7-9, the J gene TRBJ2-7; D is uncertain. Germline-derived CDR1 and CDR2 are SEHNR and FQNEAQ (reference sequence). The CDR3 length is 12 residues. Trimming stripped 3 bases from V and 3 bases from J, with 6 bases between. The CDR3 coding sequence is TGTGCCAGCAGCTTCATGCGCTACGAGCAGTACTTC. Residues: CASSFMRYEQYF.

The rearrangement joins TRBV4-1 to TRBJ2-7; 11 nucleotides agree with TRBD1. The V gene end was trimmed by 3 bases and the J gene end by 5 bases; junction bases not matched to a gene: 6. Germline V gene sequence: CDR1 MGHRA, CDR2 YSYEKL. The CDR3 is 15 amino acids. CDR3 DNA sequence: TGCGCCAGCAGCCACCCCTGGGACAGGGGGGACGAGCAGTACTTC. Amino acids: CASSHPWDRGDEQYF.

A remark on this clone: Relative to the germline gene, one junction end is altered; a read error may explain this. The chain recombines TRBV6-1 with TRBJ1-2; D perhaps matches TRBD1 (6 bases). This CDR3 spans 14 amino acids. Per germline, CDR1 MNHNS and CDR2 SASEGT. CDR3 sequence: CAGSDGQRDYGYTF. The CDR3 DNA follows: TGTGCCGGCAGTGATGGACAGAGGGACTATGGCTACACCTTC.

This clone appeared a single time. The V call is TRBV4-1, the J call TRBJ1-3; D gene ambiguous. Germline V gene sequence: CDR1 MGHRA, CDR2 YSYEKL. CDR3 size: 16 residues. V dropped 4 bases and J dropped 5 bases, with 18 bases sitting between them. CDR3 nucleotide sequence: TGCGCCAGCAGCCCGCGCTCCAGTGGGAGTCGAAACACCATATATTTT. Encoded protein: CASSPRSSGSRNTIYF.

V and J are TRBV28 and TRBJ2-7; 7 positions match TRBD2. With 4 bases clipped from V and 4 bases from J, the junction kept 7 bases outside the gene matches. Germline CDR1 and CDR2: MDHEN and SYDVKM. The CDR3 covers 14 residues. The CDR3 region is CASSSPAGYYEQYF. CDR3 in DNA: TGTGCCAGCAGTTCGCCAGCGGGGTATTACGAGCAGTACTTC.

This clone was detected once. The rearrangement uses TRBV27 and TRBJ2-1; 7 positions agree with TRBD1. The CDR3 runs to 15 residues. Germline V CDR1 and CDR2: MNHEY, SMNVEV (reference sequence). With 4 bases clipped from V and 5 bases from J, the junction kept 8 bases outside the gene matches. The CDR3 DNA is TGTGCCAGCAGTTCGACAGGGTTGGTCAACAATGAGCAGTTCTTC. It is translated as CASSSTGLVNNEQFF.

V is TRBV2 and J is TRBJ1-6; a weak D match, TRBD1 (5 bases). The CDR3 extends over 12 amino acids. Trimming stripped 7 bases from V and 5 bases from J, with 6 bases between. Germline CDR1 SNHLY, CDR2 FYNNEI. As DNA, the CDR3 is TGTGCCAGCACAGGGCATAATTCACCCCTCCACTTT. Translating it yields CASTGHNSPLHF.

J is TRBJ2-1 and V is TRBV2; D is unclear. CDR3 length equals 10 residues. Germline CDR1 and CDR2: SNHLY and FYNNEI. V lost 7 bases and J 7 bases, leaving 5 bases between the germline ends. CDR3 nucleotides: TGTGCCAGCATGGGGAATGAGCAGTTCTTC. Its translation is CASMGNEQFF.

The rearrangement links TRBV6-5 to TRBJ2-1; D unclear. CDR1 is MNHEY and CDR2 is SVGAGI in the germline V gene. V dropped 5 bases and J dropped 9 bases, with 14 bases sitting between them. There are 13 residues in the CDR3. CDR3 DNA sequence: TGTGCCAGCAGTGCACCCCTAAGGGCTGAGCAGTTCTTC. Encoded protein: CASSAPLRAEQFF.

This clone was detected only a few times. This chain joins TRBV18 and TRBJ2-7, with TRBD2 matching over 12 bases. Germline V gives CDR1 KGHSH, CDR2 LQKENI. With 3 bases clipped from V and 0 bases from J, the junction kept 6 bases outside the gene matches. There are 17 residues in the CDR3. The CDR3 protein is CASSPSTSGGLSYEQYF. For the CDR3, the DNA is TGTGCCAGCTCACCGTCGACTAGCGGGGGACTCTCCTACGAGCAGTACTTC.

The chain uses TRBV29-1 and TRBJ1-2; D ambiguous. Trimming removed 3 bases from V and 0 bases from J, with 8 bases in between. The CDR3 length is 13 residues. Germline CDR1 and CDR2: SQVTM and ANQGSEA. The CDR3 coding sequence is TGCAGCGTTGATCGGCAGTCTAACTATGGCTACACCTTC. The encoded protein is CSVDRQSNYGYTF.

This chain links TRBV4-3 with TRBJ2-5, with D possibly being TRBD1 (5 bases). CDR1 and CDR2 (germline): LGHNA, YSLEER. Deletions cut 3 bases from V and 3 bases from J, with 11 bases between. This CDR3 has 14 residues. CDR3 amino acids: CASSQARTKETQYF. The CDR3 DNA sequence: TGCGCCAGCAGCCAGGCTCGGACAAAAGAGACCCAGTACTTC.

The V call is TRBV6-5, the J call TRBJ2-7, with D unresolved. Trimming removed 4 bases from V and 3 bases from J, with 19 bases in between. Per germline, CDR1 MNHEY and CDR2 SVGAGI. The CDR3 loop spans 16 amino acids. CDR3 sequence (DNA): TGTGCCAGCAGTTCCGGTCCCGCGGACGGAAACTACGAGCAGTACTTC. Protein: CASSSGPADGNYEQYF.

V is TRBV19 and J is TRBJ2-2; D call uncertain. Trimming removed 5 bases from V and 3 bases from J, with 7 bases in between. The length of the CDR3 is 13 residues. Germline V gives CDR1 LNHDA, CDR2 SQIVND (reference sequence). The CDR3 loop is CASSRVDTGELFF. Written as DNA, the CDR3 is TGTGCCAGTAGTCGGGTTGACACCGGGGAGCTGTTTTTT.

The genes are TRBV28 and TRBJ2-6, with unresolved D. Trimming took 7 bases from V and 0 from J, leaving 7 bases between them. Looked up from germline, CDR1 is MDHEN and CDR2 is SYDVKM. CDR3 length: 14 residues. The CDR3 DNA reads as TGTGCCAGCACCCCGAACTCTGGGGCCAACGTCCTGACTTTC. This encodes CASTPNSGANVLTF. The full variable domain, rest sourced from reference TRBV28 and TRBJ2-6, is DVKVTQSSRYLVKRTGEKVFLECVQDMDHENMFWYRQDPGLGLRLIYFSYDVKMKEKGDIPEGYSVSREKKERFSLILESASTNQTSMYLCASTPNSGANVLTFGAGSRLTVL.

This chain joins TRBV21-1 and TRBJ1-4; TRBD1 reflects the table's D call only, with no check against the DNA. TRBV21-1 is reported as a pseudogene. The CDR3 spans 16 residues. CDR3 region: CASSKVARTTNEKLFF. The CDR3 bases are TGTGCCAGCAGCAAAGTGGCCAGAACAACTAATGAAAAACTGTTTTTT.

This clone was recorded once. The gene calls are TRBV18 and TRBJ2-2; D perhaps matches TRBD2 (6 bases). The length of the CDR3 is 14 residues. Trimming took off 2 bases at V and 4 bases at J, with 8 bases between the two ends. Germline V gene data show CDR1 as KGHSH and CDR2 as LQKENI. The CDR3 DNA follows: TGTGCCAGCTCACCAAAGGGAGGCACCGGGGAGCTGTTTTTT. Encoded protein: CASSPKGGTGELFF.

The rearrangement links TRBV6-6 to TRBJ1-5; TRBD1 matches 12 bases. This CDR3 region has 16 residues. Germline CDR1 and CDR2: MNHNY and SVGAGI (reference sequence). Losses at the gene ends were 0 bases for V and 7 bases for J; bases not matched to a gene: 4. CDR3 DNA: TGTGCCAGCAGTTACTCGGGACAGGGGGCCTGGCAGCCCCAGCATTTT. It specifies CASSYSGQGAWQPQHF.